These 24 T cell receptor beta chains were all obtained from the same sample, sequenced in a study of CDR3 diversity in severe acne. TCRdb processed the PCR reads anew with MiXCR; each CDR3 protein has one entry. The profile shows some 90,000 distinct CDR3 sequences, roughly half of them singletons. The sequencing sample was made of blood. The receptor source for this set is a male donor in good health, serving as a control.

This clonotype was seen more than once but under ten times. The chain couples TRBV7-2 to TRBJ2-5; TRBD1 matches at 7 bases. Germline CDR1 SGHTA, CDR2 FQGNSA. Unmatched junction bases numbered 7, after V lost 5 bases and J lost 4 bases. The CDR3 is 14 residues long. CDR3 sequence: CASSNTGVRETQYF. The DNA of the CDR3 is TGTGCCAGCAGCAATACAGGGGTCCGAGAGACCCAGTACTTC.

The CDR3 DNA sequence: TGTGCCAGCAGTGGACAGGCGTTTTATGGCTACACCTTC. Its protein is CASSGQAFYGYTF. The gene calls are TRBV6-2 or TRBV6-3 and TRBJ1-2; 7 bases are a match to TRBD1. Trimming removed 5 bases from V and 5 bases from J; junction bases left unmatched: 5. The CDR3 spans 13 residues. Germline lookup yields CDR1 MNHEY and CDR2 SVGEGT.

This clonotype was recorded a few times. J is TRBJ2-5 and V is TRBV9; the match to TRBD2 covers 7 bases. The CDR3 runs 14 residues. J was trimmed by 5 bases and V by 3 bases; bases with no gene match: 7. Germline assignment: CDR1 SGDLS and CDR2 YYNGEE. As DNA, the CDR3 is TGTGCCAGCAGCGCCGGGGGAGGGCCGGAGACCCAGTACTTC. Translated: CASSAGGGPETQYF.

A remark on this clonotype: Mismatch with germline at one junction end may stem from a read error. J is TRBJ1-6 and V is TRBV19; D is unresolved. The CDR3 covers 14 residues. CDR1 is LNHDA, CDR2 SQIVND, per germline (reference sequence). DNA of the CDR3: TGTGCCAGTGGAACAGCCACCTATAGTTCACCCCTCCACTTT. Protein product: CASGTATYSSPLHF. The full variable domain, completed using reference TRBV19 and TRBJ1-6, is DGGITQSPKYLFRKEGQNVTLSCEQNLNHDAMYWYRQDPGQGLRLIYYSQIVNDFQKGDIAEGYSVSREKKESFPLTVTSAQKNPTAFYLCASGTATYSSPLHFGNGTRLTVT.

This clonotype is categorized as medium-sized. The rearrangement links TRBV4-1 to TRBJ2-3; no reliable D call. The V end lost 0 bases, the J end lost 9 bases, and 7 bases lay between the germline ends. Germline V gene data show CDR1 as MGHRA and CDR2 as YSYEKL. The CDR3 is 12 amino acids. CDR3 amino acids: CASSQDLRTQYF. As DNA, the CDR3 is TGCGCCAGCAGCCAAGATCTAAGGACGCAGTATTTT.

This clonotype was recorded a few times. The V call is TRBV6-1, the J call TRBJ1-2; possible D gene TRBD1, 6 bases. Trimming cost V 0 bases and J 0 bases, with 11 bases left between them. CDR1 MNHNS and CDR2 SASEGT come from the germline V gene. There are 16 residues in the CDR3. The CDR3 DNA sequence: TGTGCCAGCAGTGAAGCAGGACAGACTCCTAACTATGGCTACACCTTC. Translated: CASSEAGQTPNYGYTF.

The rearrangement uses TRBV24-1 and TRBJ1-4; 11 bases align to TRBD1. The CDR3 has 15 residues. In germline, CDR1 is KGHDR, CDR2 SFDVKD. V dropped 3 bases and J dropped 7; count of bases not matched to a gene: 3. This CDR3 reads CATSDPGTGGEKLFF. CDR3 sequence (DNA): TGTGCCACCAGTGATCCCGGGACAGGGGGTGAAAAACTGTTTTTT.

CDR3 residues: CASSPIQGAGTEAFF. DNA of the CDR3: TGTGCCAGTAGCCCGATACAGGGGGCGGGTACTGAAGCTTTCTTT. This chain links TRBV19 with TRBJ1-1; 9 positions match TRBD1. CDR3 size: 15 residues. Looked up from germline, CDR1 is LNHDA and CDR2 is SQIVND (reference sequence). Trimming took 6 bases from V and 5 from J; bases not matched to a gene: 10.

The sample holds one count of this clonotype. The chain recombines TRBV10-3 with TRBJ2-3; D ambiguous. Germline CDR1 reads ENHRY; CDR2 reads SYGVKD. The CDR3 loop spans 12 amino acids. The ends were cut back, 8 bases at V and 5 bases at J, with 11 bases in the middle. CDR3 sequence: CAIGPAVDTQYF. The CDR3 nucleotides are TGTGCCATCGGTCCTGCAGTAGATACGCAGTATTTT.

The chain links TRBV13 to TRBJ1-1; D unresolved. Trimming shortened V by 2 bases and J by 2 bases, and 18 bases separated the two germline ends. The CDR3 is made up of 17 amino acids. The germline V gene has CDR1 PRHDT and CDR2 FYEKMQ (reference sequence). CDR3 sequence: CASSLSPPWEANTEAFF. CDR3 nucleotide sequence: TGTGCCAGCAGCTTAAGCCCCCCATGGGAGGCCAACACTGAAGCTTTCTTT.

This chain joins TRBV25-1 and TRBJ2-3; no firm D call. The CDR3 sequence is 12 residues long. Trimming shortened V by 4 bases and J by 6 bases, and 8 bases separated the two germline ends. Germline loops: CDR1 MGHDK, CDR2 SYGVNS. CDR3 amino acids: CASSVITDTQYF. Written as DNA, the CDR3 is TGTGCCAGCAGTGTCATTACCGATACGCAGTATTTT.

This clonotype showed up just a few times. One junction end disagrees with the germline gene, perhaps due to a read error. The gene calls are TRBV12-3 or TRBV12-4 and TRBJ2-3; D possibly corresponds to TRBD2 (5 bases). This CDR3 spans 13 amino acids. Here the CDR3 reads CATSEKRWDTQYF. The CDR3 region has the DNA TGTGCCACCAGTGAGAAGCGGTGGGATACGCAGTATTTT.

The genes are TRBV6-1 and TRBJ2-6; the D gene could be TRBD1 or TRBD2 (6 bases each). Trimming removed 5 bases at V and 2 bases at J, with 7 bases between. The CDR3 is 14 residues long. CDR1 MNHNS and CDR2 SASEGT come from the germline V gene. The CDR3 is CASSRGPGANVLTF. The CDR3 DNA sequence: TGTGCCAGCAGTCGGGGGCCTGGGGCCAACGTCCTGACTTTC.

The gene calls are TRBV19 and TRBJ2-7; a weak D match, TRBD1 (6 bases). V lost 4 bases and J lost 5, with 21 bases in between. In germline, CDR1 is LNHDA, CDR2 SQIVND (reference sequence). The CDR3 has 16 residues. CDR3 sequence: CASSNPGHLPIHEQYF. The DNA of the CDR3 is TGTGCCAGTAGTAACCCGGGACACCTGCCCATCCACGAGCAGTACTTC.

The table lists this clonotype with many counts. This chain joins TRBV25-1 and TRBJ2-4, with D perhaps TRBD1 (5 bases). V shed 8 bases and J shed 8 bases, with 16 bases lying between them. The CDR3 loop spans 13 amino acids. The germline CDR1 and CDR2 sequences are MGHDK and SYGVNS. In nucleotides, the CDR3 is TGTGCCAGCCAGCCCCCAGGGTGGGACATTCAGTACTTC. Amino acid sequence: CASQPPGWDIQYF.

This clonotype was seen at least ten times. This chain joins TRBV7-9 and TRBJ2-3; 7 nucleotides match TRBD1. J gave up 6 bases and V 5 bases, and 8 bases lay outside the gene matches. The CDR3 totals 14 residues. The germline gives CDR1 SEHNR, CDR2 FQNEAQ (reference sequence). CDR3 loop: CASSQGEFTDTQYF. DNA of the CDR3: TGTGCCAGCAGCCAGGGGGAGTTCACGGATACGCAGTATTTT.

A remark on this clonotype: This sequence may be a read error, since a much larger clone differs from it by one base. This sequence joins TRBV6-1 and TRBJ2-5; the match to TRBD1 covers 12 bases. The CDR3 is 18 residues long. Germline-derived CDR1 and CDR2 are MNHNS and SASEGT. After removal of 1 base from V and 5 bases from J, the junction contained 11 bases not matched to a gene. In DNA form, the CDR3 reads TGTGCCAGCAGTGAAGGAGGGCCGGGACAGGGGGCCCGGGAGACCCAGTACTTC. Its translation is CASSEGGPGQGARETQYF.

The rearrangement joins TRBV7-9 to TRBJ1-6; 9 bases map to TRBD1. The CDR3 consists of 13 residues. In germline, CDR1 is SEHNR, CDR2 FQNEAQ (reference sequence). Trimming at V came to 7 bases and at J to 19 bases, leaving 14 bases not matched to a gene. CDR3 DNA sequence: TGTGCCAGCACACAGGGGGCCTGGGCACTGATGCACTTT. The encoded protein is CASTQGAWALMHF. Drawing the rest from reference TRBV7-9 and TRBJ1-6, the complete variable domain is DTGVSQNPRHKITKRGQNVTFRCDPISEHNRLYWYRQTLGQGPEFLTYFQNEAQLEKSRLLSDRFSAERPKGSFSTLEIQRTEQGDSAMYLCASTQGAWALMHFGNGTRLTVT.

About this clonotype itself: A read error may explain this, as a much larger clone is one base away. V and J are TRBV6-1 and TRBJ1-3; D gene ambiguous. The V end lost 4 bases, the J end lost 0 bases, and 10 bases lay between the germline ends. The V gene's germline CDR1 is MNHNS and CDR2 SASEGT. The CDR3 has 15 amino acids. As DNA, the CDR3 is TGTGCCAGCAGTGGAAGGACGAGCTCTGGAAACACCATATATTTT. It translates to CASSGRTSSGNTIYF.

Only a few counts were recorded for this clonotype. The chain links TRBV29-1 to TRBJ1-2; no definite D call. With 5 bases removed from V and 6 bases from J, the gap between germline ends came to 16 bases. Germline assignment: CDR1 SQVTM and CDR2 ANQGSEA. The CDR3 is 13 amino acids. CDR3 nucleotides: TGCAGCGTTCGAACCGGGATATTCAATGGCTACACCTTC. This sequence encodes CSVRTGIFNGYTF.

This clonotype was observed many times. One end of the junction does not line up with germline, which may come from a read error. V usage is TRBV7-7 and J usage is TRBJ2-7, with unresolved D. Germline V CDR1 and CDR2: SSHAT, FNYEAQ (reference sequence). There are 15 residues in the CDR3. CDR3: CASSLRVGGAYEQYF. In DNA form, the CDR3 reads TGTGCTAGCAGCTTACGGGTGGGTGGTGCCTACGAGCAGTACTTC.

V gene TRBV20-1 combines with J gene TRBJ2-7; 9 bases agree with TRBD1. The germline CDR1 and CDR2 sequences are DFQATT and SNEGSKA (reference sequence). CDR3 length: 13 amino acids. V trimming: 5 bases; J trimming: 5 bases; junction bases outside the gene matches: 7. CDR3 sequence: CSASRTGVDEQYF. The CDR3 DNA sequence: TGCAGTGCTTCCAGGACAGGGGTCGACGAGCAGTACTTC.

This rearrangement joins TRBV24-1 to TRBJ1-2; 8 bases align to TRBD1. CDR1 is KGHDR, CDR2 SFDVKD, per germline. The trim removed 4 bases at V and 4 bases at J, leaving 7 bases unmatched. The CDR3 consists of 15 residues. The CDR3 protein is CATSEPRTGSYGYTF. Here the CDR3 DNA reads TGTGCCACCAGTGAACCCCGGACAGGGTCCTATGGCTACACCTTC.

With respect to this clonotype: The junction departs from germline at one end; a sequencing error may be responsible. The J gene is TRBJ2-5, the V gene TRBV24-1, with 12 bases that match TRBD1. The V gene's germline CDR1 is KGHDR and CDR2 SFDVKD. This CDR3 spans 16 amino acids. For the CDR3, the DNA is TGTGCCACCGGTGACGCCGGGACAGGGGGCGAAGAGACCCAGTACTTC. This sequence encodes CATGDAGTGGEETQYF.